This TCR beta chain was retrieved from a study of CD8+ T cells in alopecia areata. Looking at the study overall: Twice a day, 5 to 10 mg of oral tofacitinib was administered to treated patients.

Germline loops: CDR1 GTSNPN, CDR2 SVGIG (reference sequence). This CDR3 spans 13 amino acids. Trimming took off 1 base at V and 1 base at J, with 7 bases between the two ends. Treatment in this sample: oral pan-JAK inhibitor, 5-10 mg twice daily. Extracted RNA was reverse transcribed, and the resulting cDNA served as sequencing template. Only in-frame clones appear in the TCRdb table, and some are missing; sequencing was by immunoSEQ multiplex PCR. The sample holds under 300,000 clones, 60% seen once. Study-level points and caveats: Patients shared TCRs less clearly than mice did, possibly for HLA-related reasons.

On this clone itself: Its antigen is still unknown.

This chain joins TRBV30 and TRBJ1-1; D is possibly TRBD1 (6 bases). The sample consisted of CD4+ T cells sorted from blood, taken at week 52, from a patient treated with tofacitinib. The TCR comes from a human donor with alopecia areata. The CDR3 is CAWSEDRNTEAFF. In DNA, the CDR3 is TGTGCCTGGAGTGAGGACAGGAACACTGAAGCTTTCTTT.